These 2 T cell receptor beta chains originate from one sample sequenced in a study of blood T cell repertoires in COVID-19 (dated by TCRdb to the early 2020s). The library relied on the immunoSEQ multiplex PCR assay. This is the immuneACCESS table as TCRdb keeps it, with only in-frame sequences that have V and J called. A part of the clones is gone; compared with another copy, unresolved V genes explain less than half, and the rest is unexplained. The sample profile shows some 360,000 clones; around nine tenths of them were found once. The top ten clones comprise 0.95% to 1.1% of the sample. Sequencing was carried out using PBMCs or T cells enriched from blood (not recorded which). The origin of the receptors is a woman aged 30 to 39 who had been exposed to COVID-19.

The chain carries TRBV2 and TRBJ2-1, with 16 nucleotides matching TRBD2. Germline V gives CDR1 SNHLY, CDR2 FYNNEI. The CDR3 length is 17 residues. The ends lost 6 bases at V and 3 bases at J; junction bases unmatched: 5. CDR3 loop: CASRPGLAGGSYNEQFF. Written as DNA, the CDR3 is TGTGCCAGCAGGCCGGGACTAGCGGGAGGGAGCTACAATGAGCAGTTCTTC.

This chain connects TRBV28 to TRBJ2-7, with TRBD2 matching 13 bases. The CDR3 has 14 amino acids. The germline gives CDR1 MDHEN, CDR2 SYDVKM. V was clipped by 2 bases and J by 8 bases; unmatched bases: 3. CDR3 residues: CASSLGTSGAKQYF. The CDR3 DNA is TGTGCCAGCAGTTTAGGGACTAGCGGGGCAAAGCAGTACTTC.